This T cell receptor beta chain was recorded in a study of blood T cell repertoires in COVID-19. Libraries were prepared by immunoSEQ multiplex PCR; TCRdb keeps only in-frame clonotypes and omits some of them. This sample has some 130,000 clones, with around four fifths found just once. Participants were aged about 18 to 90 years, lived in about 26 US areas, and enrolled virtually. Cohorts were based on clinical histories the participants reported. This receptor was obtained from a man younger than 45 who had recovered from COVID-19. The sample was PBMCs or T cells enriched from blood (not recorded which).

The CDR3 DNA is TGTGCCAGCAGCGGAACTAGCGGGAGGAAGGATGAGCAGTTCTTC. Protein product: CASSGTSGRKDEQFF. This rearrangement joins TRBV5-4 to TRBJ2-1; 12 bases are a match to TRBD2. The V and J ends lost 4 bases and 8 bases, in that order; junction bases with no gene match: 7. This CDR3 is 15 amino acids long. Germline CDR1 is SGHNT and CDR2 is YYREEE (reference sequence).